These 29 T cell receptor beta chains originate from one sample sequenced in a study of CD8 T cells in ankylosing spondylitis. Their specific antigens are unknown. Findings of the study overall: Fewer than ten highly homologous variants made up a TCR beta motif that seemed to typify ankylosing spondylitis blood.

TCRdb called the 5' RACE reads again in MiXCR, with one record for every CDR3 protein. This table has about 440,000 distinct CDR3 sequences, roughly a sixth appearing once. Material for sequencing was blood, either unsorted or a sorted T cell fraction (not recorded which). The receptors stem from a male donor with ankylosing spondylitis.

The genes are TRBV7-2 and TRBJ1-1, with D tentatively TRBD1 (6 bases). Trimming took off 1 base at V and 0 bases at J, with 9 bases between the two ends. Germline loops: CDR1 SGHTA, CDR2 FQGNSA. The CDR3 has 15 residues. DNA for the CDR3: TGTGCCAGCAGCTTAGAGGGGGTCATGAACACTGAAGCTTTCTTT. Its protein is CASSLEGVMNTEAFF.

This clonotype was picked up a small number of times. The CDR3 DNA follows: TGCGCCAGCAGCTTGGCCGCTAGCGGGAGCACAGATACGCAGTATTTT. Translation gives CASSLAASGSTDTQYF. V usage is TRBV5-1 and J usage is TRBJ2-3, with 8 bases matching TRBD2. This CDR3 spans 16 amino acids. V shed 0 bases and J 0 bases; nucleotides not matched to a gene: 3. The germline CDR1 and CDR2 sequences are SGHRS and YFSETQ.

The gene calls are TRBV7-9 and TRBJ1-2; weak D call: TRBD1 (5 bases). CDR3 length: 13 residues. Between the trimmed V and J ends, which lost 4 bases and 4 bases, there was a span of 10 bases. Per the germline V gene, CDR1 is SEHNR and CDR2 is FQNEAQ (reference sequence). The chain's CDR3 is CASSWERGYGYTF. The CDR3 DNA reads TGTGCCAGCAGCTGGGAGAGGGGCTATGGCTACACCTTC.

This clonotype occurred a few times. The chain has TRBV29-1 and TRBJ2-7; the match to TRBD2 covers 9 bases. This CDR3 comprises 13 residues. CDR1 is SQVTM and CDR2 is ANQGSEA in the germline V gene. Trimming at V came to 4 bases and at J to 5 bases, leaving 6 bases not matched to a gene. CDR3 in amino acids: CSVVPSGKNEQYF. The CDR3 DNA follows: TGCAGCGTTGTGCCTAGCGGGAAGAACGAGCAGTACTTC.

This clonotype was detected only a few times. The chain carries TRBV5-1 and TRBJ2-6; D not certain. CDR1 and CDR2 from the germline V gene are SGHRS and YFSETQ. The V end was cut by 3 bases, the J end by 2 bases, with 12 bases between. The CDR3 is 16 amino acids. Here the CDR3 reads CASSYPEVAGANVLTF. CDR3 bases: TGCGCCAGCAGCTACCCAGAGGTGGCTGGGGCCAACGTCCTGACTTTC.

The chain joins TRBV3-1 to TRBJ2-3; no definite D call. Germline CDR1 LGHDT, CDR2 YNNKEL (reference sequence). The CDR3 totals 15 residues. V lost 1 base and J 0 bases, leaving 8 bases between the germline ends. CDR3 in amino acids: CASSQGTASTDTQYF. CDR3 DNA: TGTGCCAGCAGCCAAGGAACAGCGAGCACAGATACGCAGTATTTT.

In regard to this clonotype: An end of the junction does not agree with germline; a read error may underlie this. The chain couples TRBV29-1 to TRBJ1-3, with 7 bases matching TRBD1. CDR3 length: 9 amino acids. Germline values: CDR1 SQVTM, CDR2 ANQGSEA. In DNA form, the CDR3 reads TGCAGCGTTGATCCAGGGGGACTATTT. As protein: CSVDPGGLF.

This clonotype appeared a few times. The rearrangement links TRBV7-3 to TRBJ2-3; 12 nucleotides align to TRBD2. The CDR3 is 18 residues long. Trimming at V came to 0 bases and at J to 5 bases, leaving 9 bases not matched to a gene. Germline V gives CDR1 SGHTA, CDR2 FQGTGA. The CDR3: CASSLTPPSGGARDTQYF. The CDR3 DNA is TGTGCCAGCAGCTTAACGCCCCCTAGCGGGGGGGCGAGAGATACGCAGTATTTT.

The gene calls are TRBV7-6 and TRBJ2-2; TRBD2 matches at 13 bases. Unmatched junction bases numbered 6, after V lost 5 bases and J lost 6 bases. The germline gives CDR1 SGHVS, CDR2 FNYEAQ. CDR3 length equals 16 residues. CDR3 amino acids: CASSNGLAGVSGELFF. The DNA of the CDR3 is TGTGCCAGCAGCAACGGACTAGCGGGAGTTTCCGGGGAGCTGTTTTTT.

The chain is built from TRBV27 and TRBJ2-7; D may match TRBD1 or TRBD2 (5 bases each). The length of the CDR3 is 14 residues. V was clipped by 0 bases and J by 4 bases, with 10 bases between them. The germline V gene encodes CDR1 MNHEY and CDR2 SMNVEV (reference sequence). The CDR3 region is CASSLSGRGYEQYF. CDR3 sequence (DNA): TGTGCCAGCAGTTTATCGGGACGGGGATACGAGCAGTACTTC.

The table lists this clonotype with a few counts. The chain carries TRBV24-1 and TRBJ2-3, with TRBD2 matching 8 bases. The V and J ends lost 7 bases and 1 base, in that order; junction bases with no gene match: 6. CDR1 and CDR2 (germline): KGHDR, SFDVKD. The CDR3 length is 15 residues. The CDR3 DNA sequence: TGTGCCACCAGGGCCCGAGCGGGAGGCACAGATACGCAGTATTTT. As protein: CATRARAGGTDTQYF.

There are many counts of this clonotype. CDR3 sequence: CASSPRSTGTEAFF. Written as DNA, the CDR3 is TGTGCCAGCAGCCCCCGTTCCACAGGGACTGAAGCTTTCTTT. The chain joins TRBV12-3 or TRBV12-4 to TRBJ1-1, with a possible D match to TRBD1 (6 bases). The CDR3 loop spans 14 amino acids. Trimming cost V 6 bases and J 5 bases, with 16 bases left between them.

Here the CDR3 reads CASSPNRGSQGGADTQYF. Written as DNA, the CDR3 is TGTGCCAGCAGCCCGAATAGAGGTAGCCAGGGAGGGGCAGATACGCAGTATTTT. V gene TRBV11-2 combines with J gene TRBJ2-3; 7 bases fit TRBD2. Looked up from germline, CDR1 is SGHAT and CDR2 is FQNNGV. The CDR3 length is 18 residues. The ends lost 5 bases at V and 4 bases at J; junction bases unmatched: 18.

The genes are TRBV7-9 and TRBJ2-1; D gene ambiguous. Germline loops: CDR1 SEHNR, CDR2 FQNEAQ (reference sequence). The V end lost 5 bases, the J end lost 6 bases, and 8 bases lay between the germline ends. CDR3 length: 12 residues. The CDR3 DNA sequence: TGTGCCAGCAGCCCCTCTGCCAATGAGCAGTTCTTC. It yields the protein CASSPSANEQFF.

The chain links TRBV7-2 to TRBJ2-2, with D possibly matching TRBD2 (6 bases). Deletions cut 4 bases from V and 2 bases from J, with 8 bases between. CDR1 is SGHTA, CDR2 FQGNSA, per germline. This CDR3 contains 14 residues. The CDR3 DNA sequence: TGTGCCAGCAGCTGGGACTTTAACACCGGGGAGCTGTTTTTT. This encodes CASSWDFNTGELFF.

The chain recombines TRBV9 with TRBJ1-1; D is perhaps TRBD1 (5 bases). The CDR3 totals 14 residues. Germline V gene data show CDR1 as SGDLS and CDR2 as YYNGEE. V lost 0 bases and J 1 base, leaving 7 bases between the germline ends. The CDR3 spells CASSVAQGNTEAFF. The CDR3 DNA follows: TGTGCCAGCAGCGTAGCCCAGGGGAACACTGAAGCTTTCTTT.

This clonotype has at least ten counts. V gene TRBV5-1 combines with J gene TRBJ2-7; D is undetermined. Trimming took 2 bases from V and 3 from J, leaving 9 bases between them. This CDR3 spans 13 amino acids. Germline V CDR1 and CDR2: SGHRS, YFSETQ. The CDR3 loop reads CASSLGPNYEQYF. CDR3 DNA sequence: TGCGCCAGCAGCTTAGGGCCGAACTACGAGCAGTACTTC.

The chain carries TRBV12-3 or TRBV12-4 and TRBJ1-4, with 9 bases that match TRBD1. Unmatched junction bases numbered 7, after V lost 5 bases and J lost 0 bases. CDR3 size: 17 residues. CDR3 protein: CASSHRTGATTNEKLFF. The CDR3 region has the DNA TGTGCCAGCAGTCACCGGACAGGGGCGACAACTAATGAAAAACTGTTTTTT.

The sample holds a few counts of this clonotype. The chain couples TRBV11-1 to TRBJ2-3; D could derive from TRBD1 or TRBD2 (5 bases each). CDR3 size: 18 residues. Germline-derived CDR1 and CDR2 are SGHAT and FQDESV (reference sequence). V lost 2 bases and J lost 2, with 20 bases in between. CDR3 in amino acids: CASSLRAEGRLLTDTQYF. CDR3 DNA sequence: TGTGCCAGCAGCTTAAGAGCCGAGGGACGCCTCCTCACAGATACGCAGTATTTT.

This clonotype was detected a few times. CDR3 amino acids: CSAQGQKYGYTF. CDR3 bases: TGCAGTGCCCAGGGACAGAAGTATGGCTACACCTTC. The chain carries TRBV20-1 and TRBJ1-2, with TRBD1 identical over 7 bases. In germline, CDR1 is DFQATT, CDR2 SNEGSKA (reference sequence). CDR3 length: 12 amino acids. J was trimmed by 5 bases and V by 6 bases; bases with no gene match: 6.

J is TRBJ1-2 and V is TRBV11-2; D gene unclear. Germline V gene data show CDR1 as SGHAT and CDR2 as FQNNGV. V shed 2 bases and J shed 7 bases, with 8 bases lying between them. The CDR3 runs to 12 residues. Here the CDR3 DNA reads TGTGCCAGCAGCTTATTTTCGGGTGGCTACACCTTC. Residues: CASSLFSGGYTF.

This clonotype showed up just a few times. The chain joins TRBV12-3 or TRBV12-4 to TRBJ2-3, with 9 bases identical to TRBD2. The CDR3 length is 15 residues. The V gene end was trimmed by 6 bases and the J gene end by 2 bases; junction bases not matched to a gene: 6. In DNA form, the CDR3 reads TGTGCCAGCAGGGGACTAGCCCAAACCACAGATACGCAGTATTTT. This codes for CASRGLAQTTDTQYF.

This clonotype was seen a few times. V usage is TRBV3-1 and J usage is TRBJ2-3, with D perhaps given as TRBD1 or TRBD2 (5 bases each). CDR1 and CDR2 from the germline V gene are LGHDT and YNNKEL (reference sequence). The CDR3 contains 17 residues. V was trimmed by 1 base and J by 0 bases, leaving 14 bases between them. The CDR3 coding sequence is TGTGCCAGCAGCCAAGGGCCAGGGACCACGAGCACAGATACGCAGTATTTT. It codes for CASSQGPGTTSTDTQYF.

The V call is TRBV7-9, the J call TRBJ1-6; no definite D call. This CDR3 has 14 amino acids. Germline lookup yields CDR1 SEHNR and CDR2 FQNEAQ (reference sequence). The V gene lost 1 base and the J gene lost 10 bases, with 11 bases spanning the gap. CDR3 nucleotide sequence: TGTGCCAGCAGCTTAGGTCAGGACGGATCACCCCTCCACTTT. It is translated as CASSLGQDGSPLHF.

Here the CDR3 DNA reads TGTGCCAGCAGTGAACGAGCAACGGGCACCGGGGAGCTGTTTTTT. It translates to CASSERATGTGELFF. V and J are TRBV6-1 and TRBJ2-2; no clear D. Per germline, CDR1 MNHNS and CDR2 SASEGT. This CDR3 has 15 residues. V was cut by 2 bases and J by 4 bases, with 11 bases left in between.

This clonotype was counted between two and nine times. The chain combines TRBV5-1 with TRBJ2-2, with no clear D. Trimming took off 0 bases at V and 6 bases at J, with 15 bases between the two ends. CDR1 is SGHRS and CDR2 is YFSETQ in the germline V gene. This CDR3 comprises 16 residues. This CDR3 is CASSLGRPSLAGELFF. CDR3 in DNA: TGCGCCAGCAGCTTGGGACGGCCCTCCCTGGCCGGGGAGCTGTTTTTT. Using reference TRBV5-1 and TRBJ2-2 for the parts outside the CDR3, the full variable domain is KAGVTQTPRYLIKTRGQQVTLSCSPISGHRSVSWYQQTPGQGLQFLFEYFSETQRNKGNFPGRFSGRQFSNSRSEMNVSTLELGDSALYLCASSLGRPSLAGELFFGEGSRLTVL.

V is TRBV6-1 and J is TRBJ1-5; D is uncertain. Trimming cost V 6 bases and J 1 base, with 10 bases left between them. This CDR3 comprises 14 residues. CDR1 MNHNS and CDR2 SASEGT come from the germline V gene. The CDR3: CASSAGRSNQPQHF. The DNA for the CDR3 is TGTGCCAGCAGCGCTGGCCGGAGCAATCAGCCCCAGCATTTT.

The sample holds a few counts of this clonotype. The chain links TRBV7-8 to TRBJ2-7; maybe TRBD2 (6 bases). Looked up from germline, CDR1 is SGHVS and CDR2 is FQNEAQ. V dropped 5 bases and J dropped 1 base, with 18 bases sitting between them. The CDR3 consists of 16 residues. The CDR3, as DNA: TGTGCCAGCAGCAGAATACGGGCGGGGCTTTCCTACGAGCAGTACTTC. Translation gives CASSRIRAGLSYEQYF.

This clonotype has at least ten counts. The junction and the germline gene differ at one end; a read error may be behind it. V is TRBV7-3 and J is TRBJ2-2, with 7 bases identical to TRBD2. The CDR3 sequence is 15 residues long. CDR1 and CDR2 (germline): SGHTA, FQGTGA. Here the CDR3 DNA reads TGCGCCAGCAGCTTGAGCGGGACGAACACCGGGGAGCTGTTTTTT. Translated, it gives CASSLSGTNTGELFF.